The 29 T cell receptor beta chains in this list originate from one sample, sequenced in a study of shared clonotypes between healthy human individuals. TCRdb's table, derived via immunoSEQ multiplex PCR, lists solely in-frame clones and lacks some. The top ten hold 12% of the sample, which has some 500,000 clones, 75% to 80% seen once. Specimen: PBMCs. The receptors shown here come from a woman in her thirties or forties in good health. Some clones in this sample may be carry-over from other donors' samples.

The V call is TRBV2, the J call TRBJ2-1; 11 bases line up with TRBD2. V lost 6 bases and J lost 10; bases outside the gene matches: 11. Germline CDR1 SNHLY, CDR2 FYNNEI. This CDR3 contains 15 residues. CDR3 sequence reads: CASSASSGRSEEQFF. As DNA, the CDR3 is TGTGCCAGCAGCGCGTCTAGCGGGAGGAGCGAAGAGCAGTTCTTC. Drawing the rest from reference TRBV2 and TRBJ2-1, the complete variable domain is EPEVTQTPSHQVTQMGQEVILRCVPISNHLYFYWYRQILGQKVEFLVSFYNNEISEKSEIFDDQFSVERPDGSNFTLKIRSTKLEDSAMYFCASSASSGRSEEQFFGPGTRLTVL.

The rearrangement uses TRBV9 and TRBJ2-5; 10 nucleotides agree with TRBD2. The germline V gene has CDR1 SGDLS and CDR2 YYNGEE. Trimming at V came to 3 bases and at J to 5 bases, leaving 4 bases not matched to a gene. The CDR3 runs to 14 residues. The CDR3 DNA reads as TGTGCCAGCAGCGCTAGCGGGAGTACGGAGACCCAGTACTTC. It encodes CASSASGSTETQYF.

A word on this clone: This may come from a read error, since a much larger clone is one base off. The chain couples TRBV7-2 to TRBJ2-7, with 8 bases matching TRBD2. The CDR3 has 19 amino acids. CDR1 and CDR2 (germline): SGHTA, FQGNSA. CDR3 in amino acids: CASSPGGGAGVITSYGQYF. CDR3 bases: TGTGCCAGCAGCCCAGGAGGGGGAGCGGGGGTTATTACCTCCTACGGGCAGTACTTC.

The chain has TRBV2 and TRBJ2-3, with 10 positions matching TRBD2. The CDR3 consists of 14 residues. Germline V gives CDR1 SNHLY, CDR2 FYNNEI. After removal of 7 bases from V and 4 bases from J, the junction contained 5 bases not matched to a gene. CDR3 nucleotide sequence: TGTGCCAGCAATCTAGCGGGAGTGTCAGATACGCAGTATTTT. Translating it yields CASNLAGVSDTQYF. Full variable domain (outside the CDR3, taken from reference TRBV2 and TRBJ2-3): EPEVTQTPSHQVTQMGQEVILRCVPISNHLYFYWYRQILGQKVEFLVSFYNNEISEKSEIFDDQFSVERPDGSNFTLKIRSTKLEDSAMYFCASNLAGVSDTQYFGPGTRLTVL.

The chain is built from TRBV5-4 and TRBJ2-7; 10 bases line up with TRBD1. V shed 3 bases and J 4 bases; nucleotides not matched to a gene: 4. Germline CDR1 reads SGHNT; CDR2 reads YYREEE (reference sequence). This CDR3 comprises 14 residues. The CDR3 region has the DNA TGTGCCAGCAGCTCAGGACAGGGGGGGTACGAGCAGTACTTC. Encoded protein: CASSSGQGGYEQYF.

This chain uses TRBV7-9 with TRBJ2-7; 8 bases line up with TRBD2. The germline gives CDR1 SEHNR, CDR2 FQNEAQ (reference sequence). The CDR3 runs 12 residues. V was clipped by 4 bases and J by 7 bases; unmatched bases: 3. The CDR3 sequence: CASSSGTREQYF. In nucleotides, the CDR3 is TGTGCCAGCAGCTCTGGGACTAGAGAGCAGTACTTC.

This clone was recorded once. V usage is TRBV27 and J usage is TRBJ2-7; 12 positions match TRBD2. Germline V gene data show CDR1 as MNHEY and CDR2 as SMNVEV (reference sequence). The CDR3 runs to 16 residues. J was trimmed by 1 base and V by 6 bases; bases with no gene match: 7. The CDR3 bases are TGTGCCAGCAGCGCTCCGGGACTAGCGGGTTCCTACGAGCAGTACTTC. The encoded protein is CASSAPGLAGSYEQYF.

The chain is built from TRBV28 and TRBJ2-4; 10 positions agree with TRBD1. There are 17 residues in the CDR3. Germline assignment: CDR1 MDHEN and CDR2 SYDVKM. J was trimmed by 3 bases and V by 5 bases; bases with no gene match: 10. The CDR3 sequence is CASSPGVRDRGKNIQYF. The CDR3 bases are TGTGCCAGCAGTCCCGGGGTCCGGGACAGGGGCAAAAACATTCAGTACTTC.

About this clone: A far larger clone is only one base removed, so a read error is likely. Since no conserved phenylalanine or tryptophan closes the CDR3, a read error is the likely cause. V and J are TRBV10-2 and TRBJ1-2, with D possibly TRBD1 on 5 matching bases. CDR1 is WSHSY, CDR2 SAAADI, per germline. The length of the CDR3 is 16 residues. V lost 3 bases, J lost 0 bases, and 14 bases lay in between. CDR3 in amino acids: CASSEGTDRSNYGYTL. The CDR3 DNA sequence: TGCGCCAGCAGTGAAGGGACTGACCGTTCTAACTATGGCTACACCCTC.

The CDR3 loop reads CASSRRQGAPTDTQYF. CDR3 in DNA: TGTGCCAGCAGCCGTAGACAGGGGGCGCCGACAGATACGCAGTATTTT. The chain recombines TRBV5-4 with TRBJ2-3; 10 positions match TRBD1. J was trimmed by 3 bases and V by 4 bases; bases with no gene match: 8. CDR1 and CDR2 (germline): SGHNT, YYREEE (reference sequence). This CDR3 has 16 residues.

The chain uses TRBV25-1 and TRBJ1-5; possibly TRBD1 for D (6 bases). Looked up from germline, CDR1 is MGHDK and CDR2 is SYGVNS. This CDR3 comprises 14 residues. V was trimmed by 8 bases and J by 0 bases, leaving 11 bases between them. CDR3 nucleotide sequence: TGTGCCAGCCAACAGGGAAATAGCAATCAGCCCCAGCATTTT. The encoded protein is CASQQGNSNQPQHF.

This clone appeared many times. The chain joins TRBV5-4 to TRBJ1-1; D unclear. This CDR3 has 14 residues. CDR1 SGHNT and CDR2 YYREEE come from the germline V gene (reference sequence). The germline V and J ends were trimmed by 0 bases and 1 base, with 7 bases remaining between them. The CDR3 loop reads CASSLAGQNTEAFF. The CDR3 DNA follows: TGTGCCAGCAGCTTGGCCGGGCAGAACACTGAAGCTTTCTTT.

The V gene is TRBV5-1, the J gene TRBJ2-1, with TRBD2 as a possible D gene (6 bases). The CDR3 loop spans 16 amino acids. The germline V and J ends were trimmed by 2 bases and 4 bases, with 16 bases remaining between them. The germline gives CDR1 SGHRS, CDR2 YFSETQ. In DNA form, the CDR3 reads TGCGCCAGCAGCTTATTGGGACTTGGGTTATACAATGAGCAGTTCTTC. Protein sequence: CASSLLGLGLYNEQFF. Full variable domain (missing parts from reference TRBV5-1 and TRBJ2-1): KAGVTQTPRYLIKTRGQQVTLSCSPISGHRSVSWYQQTPGQGLQFLFEYFSETQRNKGNFPGRFSGRQFSNSRSEMNVSTLELGDSALYLCASSLLGLGLYNEQFFGPGTRLTVL.

This clone was observed a few times. V and J are TRBV12-5 and TRBJ1-5; D gene uncertain. CDR1 LGHNT and CDR2 FRNRAP come from the germline V gene. This CDR3 has 15 residues. Trimming took 1 base from V and 5 from J, leaving 12 bases between them. As DNA, the CDR3 is TGTGCTAGTGGTTTGGGCGGGAGGCTCCATCAGCCCCAGCATTTT. It is translated as CASGLGGRLHQPQHF.

The chain joins TRBV6-5 to TRBJ1-1; 7 positions match TRBD1. CDR1 MNHEY and CDR2 SVGAGI come from the germline V gene. The CDR3 has 14 amino acids. V dropped 5 bases and J dropped 2; count of bases not matched to a gene: 5. This chain's CDR3 is CASSIRQGNTEAFF. The CDR3 nucleotides read TGTGCCAGCAGTATTAGACAGGGAAACACTGAAGCTTTCTTT.

The CDR3 sequence is CASSYGTSGSQEQFF. The DNA for the CDR3 is TGTGCCAGCAGTTACGGGACTAGCGGGAGCCAGGAGCAGTTCTTC. The chain recombines TRBV6-6 with TRBJ2-1; 14 bases fit TRBD2. Looked up from germline, CDR1 is MNHNY and CDR2 is SVGAGI (reference sequence). V was clipped by 2 bases and J by 10 bases; unmatched bases: 4. The CDR3 consists of 15 residues.

This clone appeared many times. The junction shows a germline mismatch at one end, possibly a read error. The chain carries TRBV28 and TRBJ2-7, with 12 positions matching TRBD1. CDR1 is MDHEN, CDR2 SYDVKM, per germline. This CDR3 is built from 14 residues. Here the CDR3 DNA reads TGTGCCAGCAAAGGGACAGGGGGCTCCCACGAGCAGTACTTC. It translates to CASKGTGGSHEQYF.

The V call is TRBV2, the J call TRBJ1-5, with 9 nucleotides matching TRBD1. This CDR3 has 14 residues. After removal of 6 bases from V and 7 bases from J, the junction contained 7 bases not matched to a gene. The germline V gene encodes CDR1 SNHLY and CDR2 FYNNEI. The CDR3: CASSEETGGQPQHF. The CDR3 coding sequence is TGTGCCAGCAGCGAGGAGACAGGGGGACAGCCCCAGCATTTT.

This clone was detected only a few times. The genes are TRBV10-2 and TRBJ2-5; 7 bases align to TRBD2. The CDR3 is 18 residues long. With 7 bases clipped from V and 1 base from J, the junction kept 18 bases outside the gene matches. Germline V gene data show CDR1 as WSHSY and CDR2 as SAAADI. CDR3 loop: CASIRGPATSRRQETQYF. CDR3 DNA: TGCGCCAGCATAAGAGGCCCGGCGACTAGCCGTCGCCAAGAGACCCAGTACTTC.

The V and J genes are TRBV11-2 and TRBJ2-5; 16 bases are a match to TRBD2. The germline gives CDR1 SGHAT, CDR2 FQNNGV. The CDR3 extends over 17 amino acids. The V and J ends lost 5 bases and 5 bases, in that order; junction bases with no gene match: 8. The CDR3 region has the DNA TGTGCCAGCAGCCGAACCGGGACTAGCGGGAGGGGGGAGACCCAGTACTTC. It codes for CASSRTGTSGRGETQYF.

Remarks on this clone: A far bigger clonotype differs at one base, so this is likely a read error. This sequence joins TRBV25-1 and TRBJ2-2, with no clear D. CDR1 MGHDK and CDR2 SYGVNS come from the germline V gene. The CDR3 is made up of 12 amino acids. CDR3 bases: TGTGCCAGCAGTGAATCTACCGTGGAGCTGTTTTTT. Encoded protein: CASSESTVELFF.

This clone was counted a few times. The J gene is TRBJ2-3, the V gene TRBV28, with 7 bases lining up with TRBD2. The CDR3 is 17 residues long. CDR1 and CDR2 (germline): MDHEN, SYDVKM. With V trimmed by 6 bases and J by 1 base, 13 bases remained unmatched. The CDR3 coding sequence is TGTGCCAGCAGAACGTGGGGAGGGAGAGGAGGCACAGATACGCAGTATTTT. This sequence encodes CASRTWGGRGGTDTQYF.

V gene TRBV7-2 combines with J gene TRBJ2-2, with D possibly matching TRBD2 (6 bases). V was trimmed by 2 bases and J by 6 bases, leaving 13 bases between them. Germline V CDR1 and CDR2: SGHTA, FQGNSA. The CDR3 totals 15 residues. This CDR3 reads CASSLRLVPAGELFF. The CDR3 DNA reads as TGTGCCAGCAGCTTACGACTAGTCCCGGCCGGGGAGCTGTTTTTT. The variable domain in full, with the rest retrieved from reference TRBV7-2 and TRBJ2-2, is GAGVSQSPSNKVTEKGKDVELRCDPISGHTALYWYRQSLGQGLEFLIYFQGNSAPDKSGLPSDRFSAERTGGSVSTLTIQRTQQEDSAVYLCASSLRLVPAGELFFGEGSRLTVL.

This sequence joins TRBV10-3 and TRBJ1-1; 7 bases are shared with TRBD1. The J segment lost 8 bases and the V segment lost 3 bases, leaving 6 bases of the junction unmatched. CDR3 length: 13 amino acids. Germline assignment: CDR1 ENHRY and CDR2 SYGVKD. The CDR3 DNA is TGTGCCATCAGTGATAACCGGGACAGAGAAGCTTTCTTT. Translating gives CAISDNRDREAFF.

This clone has only a few counts. The chain combines TRBV18 with TRBJ1-1; D might be TRBD1 (6 bases). In germline, CDR1 is KGHSH, CDR2 LQKENI. Between the trimmed V and J ends, which lost 0 bases and 0 bases, there was a span of 8 bases. The CDR3 covers 15 residues. This CDR3 reads CASSPPTGLNTEAFF. The CDR3 DNA reads as TGTGCCAGCTCACCACCGACAGGATTGAACACTGAAGCTTTCTTT. Full variable domain (outside the CDR3, taken from reference TRBV18 and TRBJ1-1): NAGVMQNPRHLVRRRGQEARLRCSPMKGHSHVYWYRQLPEEGLKFMVYLQKENIIDESGMPKERFSAEFPKEGPSILRIQQVVRGDSAAYFCASSPPTGLNTEAFFGQGTRLTVV.

The chain employs TRBV28 and TRBJ1-5; weak D call: TRBD1 (6 bases). Germline V gene lookup returns CDR1 MDHEN and CDR2 SYDVKM. This CDR3 is 17 amino acids long. Trimming left V 3 bases short and J 3 bases short, with 18 bases between. Here the CDR3 reads CASSLGGAEFTNQPQHF. For the CDR3, the DNA is TGTGCCAGCAGTTTGGGGGGGGCTGAGTTTACCAATCAGCCCCAGCATTTT.

J is TRBJ2-7 and V is TRBV7-9; D remains unclear. CDR3 length: 12 amino acids. Trimming cost V 5 bases and J 4 bases, with 9 bases left between them. Germline CDR1 is SEHNR and CDR2 is FQNEAQ (reference sequence). CDR3 sequence reads: CASSPGPYEQYF. Written as DNA, the CDR3 is TGTGCCAGCAGCCCCGGGCCGTACGAGCAGTACTTC.

The count of this clone is one. The chain couples TRBV7-9 to TRBJ2-2; D is unresolved. The CDR3 runs 12 residues. The V end lost 7 bases, the J end lost 8 bases, and 11 bases lay between the germline ends. The germline V gene encodes CDR1 SEHNR and CDR2 FQNEAQ (reference sequence). For the CDR3, the DNA is TGTGCCAGCACCATAGAGGAGGGGGAGCTGTTTTTT. Translating it yields CASTIEEGELFF. Using reference TRBV7-9 and TRBJ2-2 for the parts outside the CDR3, the full variable domain is DTGVSQNPRHKITKRGQNVTFRCDPISEHNRLYWYRQTLGQGPEFLTYFQNEAQLEKSRLLSDRFSAERPKGSFSTLEIQRTEQGDSAMYLCASTIEEGELFFGEGSRLTVL.

Worth noting for this clone: A far larger clone is a single base away, which makes a read error likely. The chain combines TRBV30 with TRBJ2-1, with D maybe TRBD1 (5 bases). The germline CDR1 and CDR2 sequences are GTSNPN and SVGIG (reference sequence). Trimming pared 4 bases from V and 2 bases from J, leaving 12 bases between. The CDR3 is 14 residues long. CDR3: CAWNSRQPYNEQFF. As DNA, the CDR3 is TGTGCCTGGAATTCGAGACAGCCCTACAATGAGCAGTTCTTC. The full variable domain, rest sourced from reference TRBV30 and TRBJ2-1, is SQTIHQWPATLVQPVGSPLSLECTVEGTSNPNLYWYRQAAGRGLQLLFYSVGIGQISSEVPQNLSASRPQDRQFILSSKKLLLSDSGFYLCAWNSRQPYNEQFFGPGTRLTVL.